Below are 23 T cell receptor beta chains sequenced from a single sample in a study of blood T cell repertoires in COVID-19. Data came from immunoSEQ multiplex PCR; TCRdb stores just in-frame clones and leaves some out. The data contain around 320,000 clones, nearly 90% of them singletons. The sequencing sample was made of PBMCs or T cells enriched from blood (not recorded which). These receptors all stem from a young woman with acute COVID-19.

CDR3 nucleotide sequence: TGTGCCAGCAGCGTATATGGAGATAGCAATCAGCCCCAGCATTTT. Protein: CASSVYGDSNQPQHF. The rearrangement joins TRBV9 to TRBJ1-5; no clear D. This CDR3 comprises 15 residues. Between the trimmed V and J ends, which lost 1 base and 0 bases, there was a span of 8 bases. Germline-derived CDR1 and CDR2 are SGDLS and YYNGEE.

There are a few counts of this clone. The V call is TRBV5-1, the J call TRBJ2-7; 7 nucleotides agree with TRBD2. Germline trimming cut 0 bases from V and 2 bases from J; bases unmatched to any gene: 5. The CDR3 sequence is 15 residues long. Looked up from germline, CDR1 is SGHRS and CDR2 is YFSETQ. CDR3 amino acids: CASSLGLAEPYEQYF. CDR3 sequence (DNA): TGCGCCAGCAGCTTGGGGCTAGCGGAGCCCTACGAGCAGTACTTC.

In this sample, this clone turned up a few times. CDR3 DNA: TGTGCCAGCAGTCCGGACAGGACTAATGAAAAACTGTTTTTT. The encoded protein is CASSPDRTNEKLFF. V usage is TRBV11-2 and J usage is TRBJ1-4, with 7 bases lining up with TRBD1. From germline, CDR1 is SGHAT and CDR2 FQNNGV. Trimming removed 6 bases from V and 2 bases from J; junction bases left unmatched: 3. The CDR3 loop spans 14 amino acids.

This rearrangement joins TRBV7-3 to TRBJ2-1, with 7 bases matching TRBD2. This CDR3 comprises 16 residues. The germline V gene encodes CDR1 SGHTA and CDR2 FQGTGA. V lost 1 base, J lost 5 bases, and 8 bases stayed unmatched. The CDR3 DNA reads as TGTGCCAGCAGCTTAAGTGAGGCTAGCGGAAACAATGAGCAGTTCTTC. Translating gives CASSLSEASGNNEQFF. Full variable domain (missing parts from reference TRBV7-3 and TRBJ2-1): GAGVSQTPSNKVTEKGKYVELRCDPISGHTALYWYRQSLGQGPEFLIYFQGTGAADDSGLPNDRFFAVRPEGSVSTLKIQRTERGDSAVYLCASSLSEASGNNEQFFGPGTRLTVL.

This clone has more than one count but fewer than ten. The chain couples TRBV19 to TRBJ1-5; D is unresolved. This CDR3 comprises 15 residues. The germline V gene encodes CDR1 LNHDA and CDR2 SQIVND (reference sequence). V lost 1 base, J lost 1 base, and 8 bases lay in between. In DNA, the CDR3 is TGTGCCAGTAGTATAGTGGGCAGCAGCAATCAGCCCCAGCATTTT. It is translated as CASSIVGSSNQPQHF. Full variable domain (rest looked up from reference TRBV19 and TRBJ1-5): DGGITQSPKYLFRKEGQNVTLSCEQNLNHDAMYWYRQDPGQGLRLIYYSQIVNDFQKGDIAEGYSVSREKKESFPLTVTSAQKNPTAFYLCASSIVGSSNQPQHFGDGTRLSIL.

The genes are TRBV28 and TRBJ2-2; 8 nucleotides line up with TRBD2. The germline gives CDR1 MDHEN, CDR2 SYDVKM. The CDR3 has 15 residues. V was pared by 5 bases and J by 4 bases, with 6 bases of the junction left unmatched. The CDR3 DNA follows: TGTGCCAGCAGTACCTCGGGGGGGACCACCGGGGAGCTGTTTTTT. Translating it yields CASSTSGGTTGELFF.

The rearrangement uses TRBV27 and TRBJ1-2; TRBD1 aligns across 8 bases. Trimming removed 0 bases from V and 7 bases from J; junction bases left unmatched: 10. This CDR3 is built from 16 residues. The V gene's germline CDR1 is MNHEY and CDR2 SMNVEV (reference sequence). The CDR3 sequence is CASSLSFLDRGAGYTF. The CDR3 DNA reads TGTGCCAGCAGTTTATCGTTCTTAGACAGGGGCGCTGGCTACACCTTC.

DNA of the CDR3: TGTGCCAGCAAAACAGGGCTCGGCGGCTACACCTTC. Amino acid sequence: CASKTGLGGYTF. This chain connects TRBV11-2 to TRBJ1-2; weak D call: TRBD1 (6 bases). The CDR3 has 12 residues. The V end lost 7 bases, the J end lost 8 bases, and 14 bases lay between the germline ends. Germline assignment: CDR1 SGHAT and CDR2 FQNNGV.

The rearrangement links TRBV19 to TRBJ1-2; 9 bases are a match to TRBD1. CDR1 and CDR2 (germline): LNHDA, SQIVND (reference sequence). V gave up 10 bases and J gave up 6 bases; unmatched junction bases: 12. The CDR3 is 14 residues long. The CDR3 protein is CATKGGTGKHGYTF. The CDR3 coding sequence is TGTGCCACCAAGGGGGGGACAGGGAAACATGGCTACACCTTC.

The chain is built from TRBV27 and TRBJ2-6; D is ambiguous. This CDR3 has 17 amino acids. In germline, CDR1 is MNHEY, CDR2 SMNVEV (reference sequence). Trimming shortened V by 3 bases and J by 1 base, and 13 bases separated the two germline ends. CDR3 DNA sequence: TGTGCCAGCAGTTTGTATCGGAGCCCTTCTGGGGCCAACGTCCTGACTTTC. It codes for CASSLYRSPSGANVLTF.

Of note for this clone: The sample holds other DNA sequences that translate to the same CDR3. This sequence joins TRBV9 and TRBJ2-3; 12 bases are shared with TRBD2. The trim removed 4 bases at V and 0 bases at J, leaving 6 bases unmatched. There are 17 residues in the CDR3. The germline gives CDR1 SGDLS, CDR2 YYNGEE. The CDR3 bases are TGTGCCAGCAGCCCCCGGACTAGCGGGGCCAGCACAGATACGCAGTATTTT. The encoded protein is CASSPRTSGASTDTQYF.

Written as DNA, the CDR3 is TGTGCCACCAGTGATTTTGGGACTCCAACCTCCAACCTCTACAATGAGCAGTTCTTC. It specifies CATSDFGTPTSNLYNEQFF. The rearrangement joins TRBV24-1 to TRBJ2-1; TRBD2 is a possible D gene (6 bases). Trimming shortened V by 1 base and J by 3 bases, and 21 bases separated the two germline ends. The CDR3 consists of 19 residues. Germline lookup yields CDR1 KGHDR and CDR2 SFDVKD.

The chain employs TRBV18 and TRBJ2-7, with 7 bases aligning to TRBD1. The V gene end was trimmed by 6 bases and the J gene end by 3 bases; junction bases not matched to a gene: 14. Germline assignment: CDR1 KGHSH and CDR2 LQKENI. The CDR3 spans 16 residues. In nucleotides, the CDR3 is TGTGCCAGCTCCCTAAGACAGGGCGTTACCTTCTACGAGCAGTACTTC. The encoded protein is CASSLRQGVTFYEQYF.

The rearrangement links TRBV2 to TRBJ2-7; D unclear. Trimming left V 6 bases short and J 3 bases short, with 6 bases between. The CDR3 extends over 11 amino acids. Germline V lookup: CDR1 SNHLY, CDR2 FYNNEI. The CDR3 DNA reads as TGTGCCAGCAGGGGCTTCTACGAGCAGTACTTC. Amino acids: CASRGFYEQYF.

Regarding this clone: The same CDR3 arises from other DNA sequences in this sample as well. The genes are TRBV5-4 and TRBJ1-2; D is possibly TRBD1 (5 bases). The germline V gene encodes CDR1 SGHNT and CDR2 YYREEE (reference sequence). This CDR3 region has 12 residues. Trimming took off 0 bases at V and 6 bases at J, with 6 bases between the two ends. The chain's CDR3 is CASSLGGDGYTF. The DNA for the CDR3 is TGTGCCAGCAGCTTGGGGGGGGATGGCTACACCTTC.

The V and J genes are TRBV2 and TRBJ2-1, with D hard to call. The germline V and J ends were trimmed by 11 bases and 7 bases, with 21 bases remaining between them. From germline, CDR1 is SNHLY and CDR2 FYNNEI. The length of the CDR3 is 14 residues. Here the CDR3 reads CAFQTAQLLNEQFF. The CDR3 DNA is TGTGCCTTTCAGACTGCCCAGTTACTAAATGAGCAGTTCTTC. Full variable domain (outside the CDR3, taken from reference TRBV2 and TRBJ2-1): EPEVTQTPSHQVTQMGQEVILRCVPISNHLYFYWYRQILGQKVEFLVSFYNNEISEKSEIFDDQFSVERPDGSNFTLKIRSTKLEDSAMYFCAFQTAQLLNEQFFGPGTRLTVL.

The V and J genes are TRBV27 and TRBJ2-1; the match to TRBD2 covers 7 bases. This CDR3 comprises 16 residues. Looked up from germline, CDR1 is MNHEY and CDR2 is SMNVEV (reference sequence). With V trimmed by 5 bases and J by 2 bases, 9 bases remained unmatched. The CDR3 region has the DNA TGTGCCAGCAGTGGGGGGACTACGAGGGCCTACAATGAGCAGTTCTTC. Amino acids: CASSGGTTRAYNEQFF.

This chain connects TRBV19 to TRBJ2-2; the D gene is possibly TRBD1 (5 bases). This CDR3 region has 14 residues. Germline assignment: CDR1 LNHDA and CDR2 SQIVND (reference sequence). Trimming shortened V by 3 bases and J by 2 bases, and 7 bases separated the two germline ends. The CDR3 loop reads CASSIQGNTGELFF. CDR3 sequence (DNA): TGTGCCAGTAGTATCCAGGGAAACACCGGGGAGCTGTTTTTT.

This chain joins TRBV7-3 and TRBJ2-1, with 9 bases identical to TRBD2. After removal of 3 bases from V and 6 bases from J, the junction contained 6 bases not matched to a gene. Germline V gives CDR1 SGHTA, CDR2 FQGTGA. CDR3 length: 15 amino acids. The DNA of the CDR3 is TGTGCCAGCAGCTTTGGCGGGAGGGCCCTCAATGAGCAGTTCTTC. Translated: CASSFGGRALNEQFF.

This clone has just one count. The gene calls are TRBV19 and TRBJ2-7, with D perhaps matching TRBD2 (5 bases). CDR3 size: 15 residues. The V and J ends lost 0 bases and 2 bases respectively, with 11 bases between them. The germline V gene has CDR1 LNHDA and CDR2 SQIVND (reference sequence). In DNA form, the CDR3 reads TGTGCCAGTAGTATAGAACGCGGGCCCGCCTACGAGCAGTACTTC. Its translation: CASSIERGPAYEQYF.

The J gene is TRBJ2-5, the V gene TRBV6-5, with 9 bases that match TRBD1. This CDR3 has 14 residues. Germline CDR1 is MNHEY and CDR2 is SVGAGI. With 6 bases clipped from V and 4 bases from J, the junction kept 6 bases outside the gene matches. The CDR3 is CASSPQGAGETQYF. DNA of the CDR3: TGTGCCAGCAGCCCACAGGGGGCTGGAGAGACCCAGTACTTC.

This chain joins TRBV27 and TRBJ1-2; maybe TRBD1 (6 bases). Germline CDR1 is MNHEY and CDR2 is SMNVEV (reference sequence). CDR3 length: 16 residues. The V end was cut by 0 bases, the J end by 7 bases, with 18 bases between. CDR3 DNA sequence: TGTGCCAGCAGTTTATCGGGGGGGACAACCAAGAGTGGCTACACCTTC. As protein: CASSLSGGTTKSGYTF.

The chain joins TRBV3-1 (or the pseudogene TRBV3-2) to TRBJ1-4; the D gene is possibly TRBD1 (6 bases). The CDR3 consists of 14 residues. Trimming pared 4 bases from V and 4 bases from J, leaving 10 bases between. CDR1 LGHDT and CDR2 YNNKEL come from the germline V gene (reference sequence). In DNA form, the CDR3 reads TGTGCCAGCAGCCGGGGGCAGGGTAATGAAAAACTGTTTTTT. Protein sequence: CASSRGQGNEKLFF.